One sample yielded the 3 T cell receptor beta chains listed below, sequenced in a study of T cell clonotyping in hematopoietic cell transplantation. Measured with immunoSEQ multiplex PCR; TCRdb has only the in-frame clones, and not every one. The sample holds some 40,000 clones, about 93% seen once. What was sequenced was peripheral blood mononuclear cells. These receptors originate from a woman aged 50 to 60 in good health. Some clones in this sample may be carry-over from other donors' samples.

This clone has more than one count but fewer than ten. V and J are TRBV19 and TRBJ1-5; D is uncertain. V gave up 5 bases and J gave up 4 bases, with 9 bases separating them. The CDR3 is 13 amino acids. Germline V CDR1 and CDR2: LNHDA, SQIVND (reference sequence). This chain's CDR3 is CASSLTENQPQHF. The CDR3 DNA reads as TGTGCCAGTAGTCTTACAGAGAATCAGCCCCAGCATTTT.

The V gene is TRBV6-6, the J gene TRBJ1-3; D remains ambiguous. Trimming shortened V by 5 bases and J by 2 bases, and 7 bases separated the two germline ends. Germline V gives CDR1 MNHNY, CDR2 SVGAGI (reference sequence). CDR3 size: 13 residues. DNA for the CDR3: TGTGCCAGCAGTGGAGGGCCTGGAAACACCATATATTTT. It encodes CASSGGPGNTIYF.

The V and J genes are TRBV5-6 and TRBJ1-2; a possible D gene is TRBD1 (5 bases). V lost 4 bases and J lost 4, with 11 bases in between. Per germline, CDR1 SGHDT and CDR2 YYEEEE. The CDR3 covers 13 residues. The CDR3 DNA follows: TGTGCCAGCAGCCTAGACAGCTTCTATGGCTACACCTTC. Amino acids: CASSLDSFYGYTF. Together with reference TRBV5-6 and TRBJ1-2, the CDR3 gives the full variable domain: DAGVTQSPTHLIKTRGQQVTLRCSPKSGHDTVSWYQQALGQGPQFIFQYYEEEERQRGNFPDRFSGHQFPNYSSELNVNALLLGDSALYLCASSLDSFYGYTFGSGTRLTVV.